The clone carrying this T cell receptor (beta chain) was observed a single time. Its antigen is as yet unknown. Germline V gives CDR1 MNHEY, CDR2 SVGAGI. With 0 bases removed from V and 7 bases from J, the gap between germline ends came to 13 bases. This CDR3 is built from 15 residues. The entry originates in a study of PD-1 blockade in classical Hodgkin lymphoma. Study results and limitations: Why the repertoires differ is still unclear, perhaps disease activity or prior therapy. According to reports, newly diagnosed patients had lower baseline TCR diversity than healthy donors, and relapsed/refractory patients had lower baseline TCR diversity still.

Here immunoSEQ multiplex PCR was the method, and the copy in TCRdb shows in-frame clones only, minus some. The sample consists of about 110,000 clones, approximately 90% of them appearing once. Relapse after autologous stem cell transplantation occurred in every patient, and brentuximab vedotin exposure varied. Patients had relapsed/refractory classical Hodgkin lymphoma with complete response, partial response or progressive disease as best response. The clonotype originates from a human donor with classical Hodgkin lymphoma. This material consisted of peripheral blood mononuclear cells (PBMCs), taken before the second cycle of nivolumab. The rearrangement joins TRBV6-5 to TRBJ1-5; the D gene is possibly TRBD1 (6 bases). The CDR3 coding sequence is TGTGCCAGCAGTTACTCGGGGACATCGGGACAGCCCCAGCATTTT. Residues: CASSYSGTSGQPQHF.